Below are 3 T cell receptor beta chains sequenced from a single sample in a study of blood T cell repertoires in COVID-19. Generated by immunoSEQ multiplex PCR, the TCRdb table keeps only in-frame clones and is missing some. This table has about 200,000 clones, around 86% appearing once. Source material: peripheral blood. The receptors were sampled from a man aged 50 to 60 with acute or convalescent COVID-19.

There are a few counts of this clone. This chain connects TRBV5-1 to TRBJ2-5, with D tentatively TRBD1 (6 bases). Trimming shortened V by 0 bases and J by 5 bases, and 17 bases separated the two germline ends. The CDR3 consists of 16 residues. Germline CDR1 and CDR2: SGHRS and YFSETQ. The CDR3: CASSLGLVQGVETQYF. The CDR3 nucleotides read TGCGCCAGCAGCTTGGGATTGGTACAGGGCGTCGAGACCCAGTACTTC. The full variable domain, completed using reference TRBV5-1 and TRBJ2-5, is KAGVTQTPRYLIKTRGQQVTLSCSPISGHRSVSWYQQTPGQGLQFLFEYFSETQRNKGNFPGRFSGRQFSNSRSEMNVSTLELGDSALYLCASSLGLVQGVETQYFGPGTRLLVL.

The rearrangement links TRBV6-6 to TRBJ1-4; D uncertain. The germline V gene has CDR1 MNHNY and CDR2 SVGAGI (reference sequence). There are 16 residues in the CDR3. V gave up 0 bases and J gave up 8 bases, with 16 bases separating them. The CDR3 DNA reads TGTGCCAGCAGTTACTCGTCGCCTACGTGGGAGGAAAAACTGTTTTTT. This gives the protein CASSYSSPTWEEKLFF.

J is TRBJ1-3 and V is TRBV6-5; D uncertain. V was shortened by 4 bases and J by 0 bases, with 13 bases between the two germline ends. This CDR3 comprises 16 residues. The germline V gene has CDR1 MNHEY and CDR2 SVGAGI. CDR3 nucleotides: TGTGCCAGCAGTTCTCCTCACTCGCCCTCTGGAAACACCATATATTTT. Residues: CASSSPHSPSGNTIYF.